The 26 T cell receptor beta chains reported below all come from one sample, sequenced in a study of blood T cell repertoires in COVID-19. Libraries were prepared by immunoSEQ multiplex PCR; TCRdb keeps only in-frame clonotypes and omits some of them. This sample carries some 320,000 clones, roughly 91% of them seen once, and the ten largest clones take roughly 2.9%. The sample was PBMCs or T cells enriched from blood (not recorded which). All receptors come from a woman in her 50s who had been exposed to COVID-19.

The gene calls are TRBV4-2 and TRBJ1-1; D remains unclear. This CDR3 has 12 residues. Looked up from germline, CDR1 is LGHNA and CDR2 is YNFKEQ. V was pared by 6 bases and J by 11 bases, with 16 bases between. The CDR3 region has the DNA TGTGCCAGCAGGGGAGCTAGCGACAACGCTTTCTTT. Translating it yields CASRGASDNAFF.

J is TRBJ2-7 and V is TRBV5-4; D is uncertain. V shed 0 bases and J shed 4 bases, with 8 bases lying between them. Germline lookup yields CDR1 SGHNT and CDR2 YYREEE (reference sequence). This CDR3 region has 13 residues. CDR3 region: CASSLESVYEQYF. The DNA for the CDR3 is TGTGCCAGCAGCTTGGAGTCGGTTTACGAGCAGTACTTC. The full variable domain, completed using reference TRBV5-4 and TRBJ2-7, is ETGVTQSPTHLIKTRGQQVTLRCSSQSGHNTVSWYQQALGQGPQFIFQYYREEENGRGNFPPRFSGLQFPNYSSELNVNALELDDSALYLCASSLESVYEQYFGPGTRLTVT.

The chain is built from TRBV2 and TRBJ1-1; no clear D gene. CDR3 size: 13 residues. Germline CDR1 reads SNHLY; CDR2 reads FYNNEI. Trimming took off 6 bases at V and 2 bases at J, with 10 bases between the two ends. CDR3 sequence: CASSAAPNTEAFF. CDR3 DNA: TGTGCCAGCAGCGCGGCGCCAAACACTGAAGCTTTCTTT.

This chain connects TRBV6-5 to TRBJ2-5; D might be TRBD2 (7 bases). V lost 7 bases and J 2 bases, leaving 17 bases between the germline ends. The CDR3 spans 15 residues. The germline V gene encodes CDR1 MNHEY and CDR2 SVGAGI. The CDR3 is CASTDRGARQETQYF. The DNA of the CDR3 is TGTGCCAGCACCGACCGGGGGGCGCGACAAGAGACCCAGTACTTC.

V and J are TRBV19 and TRBJ1-5; tentative D call: TRBD1 (6 bases). The CDR3 runs to 17 residues. Trimming took off 1 base at V and 0 bases at J, with 13 bases between the two ends. Germline-derived CDR1 and CDR2 are LNHDA and SQIVND (reference sequence). The CDR3 loop reads CASSIVPGEYSNQPQHF. DNA of the CDR3: TGTGCCAGTAGTATAGTTCCAGGGGAATATAGCAATCAGCCCCAGCATTTT.

V gene TRBV30 combines with J gene TRBJ2-7; 7 nucleotides agree with TRBD1. The CDR3 has 14 amino acids. The V segment lost 2 bases and the J segment 3 bases; nucleotides outside the gene matches: 7. Germline V CDR1 and CDR2: GTSNPN, SVGIG (reference sequence). Written as DNA, the CDR3 is TGTGCCTGGAGTTTAGTGGCAGGGGGCTACGAGCAGTACTTC. Translation gives CAWSLVAGGYEQYF.

V usage is TRBV4-2 and J usage is TRBJ2-5; TRBD1 might be the D (5 bases). Trimming removed 4 bases at V and 1 base at J, with 13 bases between. CDR3 length: 15 amino acids. The germline V gene has CDR1 LGHNA and CDR2 YNFKEQ. The CDR3 sequence: CASSPADSSQETQYF. The CDR3 nucleotides read TGTGCCAGCAGCCCGGCCGACAGTAGCCAAGAGACCCAGTACTTC.

V and J are TRBV19 and TRBJ2-1; 7 bases match TRBD2. The CDR3 is made up of 15 amino acids. The J segment lost 9 bases and the V segment lost 3 bases, leaving 11 bases of the junction unmatched. From germline, CDR1 is LNHDA and CDR2 SQIVND (reference sequence). CDR3 nucleotide sequence: TGTGCCAGTAGTATCTCGGGAGGATCTCTCGGTGAGCAGTTCTTC. Translation: CASSISGGSLGEQFF. The full variable domain, with the rest looked up from reference TRBV19 and TRBJ2-1, is DGGITQSPKYLFRKEGQNVTLSCEQNLNHDAMYWYRQDPGQGLRLIYYSQIVNDFQKGDIAEGYSVSREKKESFPLTVTSAQKNPTAFYLCASSISGGSLGEQFFGPGTRLTVL.

The chain is built from TRBV19 and TRBJ1-1; possibly TRBD1 for D (5 bases). V was shortened by 5 bases and J by 1 base, with 20 bases between the two germline ends. The CDR3 consists of 17 residues. From germline, CDR1 is LNHDA and CDR2 SQIVND (reference sequence). The CDR3 nucleotides are TGTGCCAGTAGTCCTCACCATTCCCCGGACAAGAACACTGAAGCTTTCTTT. As protein: CASSPHHSPDKNTEAFF.

The chain has TRBV2 and TRBJ2-7; a possible D gene is TRBD1 (6 bases). V was cut by 6 bases and J by 8 bases, with 17 bases left in between. CDR1 SNHLY and CDR2 FYNNEI come from the germline V gene. This CDR3 is 13 amino acids long. CDR3 sequence (DNA): TGTGCCAGCAGAAAAGACAGGAGTACGAAGCAGTACTTC. This translates into CASRKDRSTKQYF.

V gene TRBV7-2 combines with J gene TRBJ2-2; 9 bases map to TRBD1. This CDR3 is built from 19 residues. V was clipped by 5 bases and J by 3 bases; unmatched bases: 16. Germline V lookup: CDR1 SGHTA, CDR2 FQGNSA. The CDR3 spells CASSPAGTQGASDTGELFF. CDR3 in DNA: TGTGCCAGCAGCCCAGCCGGGACACAGGGGGCTTCGGACACCGGGGAGCTGTTTTTT.

This chain uses TRBV3-1 (or the pseudogene TRBV3-2) with TRBJ2-1; no clear D gene. The CDR3 has 15 amino acids. Germline-derived CDR1 and CDR2 are LGHDT and YNNKEL (reference sequence). V lost 0 bases and J lost 3, with 9 bases in between. CDR3 in DNA: TGTGCCAGCAGCCAAGATAAGGCGGTCTACAATGAGCAGTTCTTC. Protein sequence: CASSQDKAVYNEQFF.

The J gene is TRBJ2-1, the V gene TRBV7-2; D not resolved. The germline gives CDR1 SGHTA, CDR2 FQGNSA. This CDR3 contains 14 residues. With 2 bases removed from V and 6 bases from J, the gap between germline ends came to 11 bases. The CDR3 sequence: CASSLIASTNEQFF. The CDR3 DNA follows: TGTGCCAGCAGCTTAATAGCCTCGACCAATGAGCAGTTCTTC. The whole variable domain, remainder taken from reference TRBV7-2 and TRBJ2-1, is GAGVSQSPSNKVTEKGKDVELRCDPISGHTALYWYRQSLGQGLEFLIYFQGNSAPDKSGLPSDRFSAERTGGSVSTLTIQRTQQEDSAVYLCASSLIASTNEQFFGPGTRLTVL.

The rearrangement links TRBV30 to TRBJ2-3; D gene unclear. The CDR3 length is 12 residues. CDR1 GTSNPN and CDR2 SVGIG come from the germline V gene (reference sequence). Trimming removed 2 bases at V and 2 bases at J, with 5 bases between. The DNA for the CDR3 is TGTGCCTGGAGTTCGTCCACAGATACGCAGTATTTT. It codes for CAWSSSTDTQYF.

This chain connects TRBV5-1 to TRBJ2-5, with 9 bases that match TRBD1. The CDR3 is 15 residues long. Germline V CDR1 and CDR2: SGHRS, YFSETQ. The V and J ends lost 4 bases and 4 bases, in that order; junction bases with no gene match: 8. CDR3 sequence (DNA): TGCGCCAGCAGCGCCCCGGGACAGGGCCCAGAGACCCAGTACTTC. It yields the protein CASSAPGQGPETQYF.

The rearrangement joins TRBV5-1 to TRBJ2-5, with a tentative D call TRBD1 (5 bases). Germline values: CDR1 SGHRS, CDR2 YFSETQ. Trimming took off 0 bases at V and 2 bases at J, with 11 bases between the two ends. This CDR3 has 15 residues. The CDR3 protein is CASSLGDRKQETQYF. The CDR3 DNA is TGCGCCAGCAGCTTGGGTGACAGAAAGCAAGAGACCCAGTACTTC.

J is TRBJ2-3 and V is TRBV5-1; tentative D call: TRBD2 (5 bases). V was trimmed by 7 bases and J by 4 bases, leaving 7 bases between them. The germline V gene has CDR1 SGHRS and CDR2 YFSETQ. The CDR3 extends over 11 amino acids. CDR3 in DNA: TGCGCCAGCGGTAGCGCAGATACGCAGTATTTT. It codes for CASGSADTQYF.

V is TRBV19 and J is TRBJ1-4; D might be TRBD1 (6 bases). V lost 7 bases and J 7 bases, leaving 19 bases between the germline ends. CDR1 is LNHDA and CDR2 is SQIVND in the germline V gene (reference sequence). The CDR3 totals 15 residues. CDR3: CASNPTRTDGEKLFF. CDR3 sequence (DNA): TGTGCCAGTAACCCAACCCGGACAGACGGTGAAAAACTGTTTTTT. The entire variable domain, with the rest obtained from reference TRBV19 and TRBJ1-4, is as follows: DGGITQSPKYLFRKEGQNVTLSCEQNLNHDAMYWYRQDPGQGLRLIYYSQIVNDFQKGDIAEGYSVSREKKESFPLTVTSAQKNPTAFYLCASNPTRTDGEKLFFGSGTQLSVL.

The chain has TRBV3-1 (or the pseudogene TRBV3-2) and TRBJ2-3; tentatively, D is TRBD2 (6 bases). The CDR3 is made up of 13 amino acids. The germline gives CDR1 LGHDT, CDR2 YNNKEL (reference sequence). V lost 11 bases and J 6 bases, leaving 18 bases between the germline ends. CDR3 sequence: CAAGGATLDTQYF. CDR3 DNA: TGTGCCGCAGGCGGGGCGACACTGGATACGCAGTATTTT.

The chain employs TRBV7-8 and TRBJ2-3, with TRBD2 matching 9 bases. CDR3 size: 16 residues. V was clipped by 2 bases and J by 3 bases; unmatched bases: 6. CDR1 is SGHVS, CDR2 FQNEAQ, per germline. The CDR3 region has the DNA TGTGCCAGCAGCTTAATTGCGGGGGGGGAGACAGATACGCAGTATTTT. It specifies CASSLIAGGETDTQYF.

The chain carries TRBV30 and TRBJ1-6; TRBD1 is a possible D gene (5 bases). Trimming cost V 0 bases and J 5 bases, with 11 bases left between them. Germline V gives CDR1 GTSNPN, CDR2 SVGIG (reference sequence). The CDR3 runs 15 residues. The CDR3: CAWSVLQGHNSPLHF. CDR3 bases: TGTGCCTGGAGTGTACTCCAGGGCCATAATTCACCCCTCCACTTT. The entire variable domain, with the rest obtained from reference TRBV30 and TRBJ1-6, is as follows: SQTIHQWPATLVQPVGSPLSLECTVEGTSNPNLYWYRQAAGRGLQLLFYSVGIGQISSEVPQNLSASRPQDRQFILSSKKLLLSDSGFYLCAWSVLQGHNSPLHFGNGTRLTVT.

V usage is TRBV5-8 and J usage is TRBJ2-1; D unclear. CDR3 size: 14 residues. Germline V lookup: CDR1 SGHTS, CDR2 YDEGEE. The V end lost 0 bases, the J end lost 5 bases, and 9 bases lay between the germline ends. The CDR3 loop reads CASSLEETHNEQFF. The CDR3 nucleotides are TGTGCCAGCAGCTTGGAGGAGACCCACAATGAGCAGTTCTTC.

The chain has TRBV29-1 and TRBJ2-1; a possible D gene is TRBD2 (6 bases). Trimming pared 1 base from V and 15 bases from J, leaving 13 bases between. This CDR3 region has 11 residues. The V gene's germline CDR1 is SQVTM and CDR2 ANQGSEA. In DNA, the CDR3 is TGCAGCGTTGAAGCAAGGACTATTTTGTTCTTC. It yields the protein CSVEARTILFF.

In its sample, this clone was seen once. The gene calls are TRBV21-1 and TRBJ2-3; the table's D call TRBD2 went unverified against the DNA. TRBV21-1 is assigned pseudogene status. CDR3 length: 19 residues. The CDR3 protein is CASSKMGKGGSNNTDTQYF. Here the CDR3 DNA reads TGTGCCAGCAGCAAAATGGGTAAGGGGGGGTCCAATAACACAGATACGCAGTATTTT.

In DNA, the CDR3 is TGCGCCAGCAGCCAAGGGGTGGGAGGGCTGATTAGCTACGAGCAGTACTTC. It translates to CASSQGVGGLISYEQYF. This chain joins TRBV4-1 and TRBJ2-7; 7 bases agree with TRBD2. This CDR3 region has 17 residues. V shed 1 base, J shed 3 bases, and the junction held 12 bases outside the gene matches. The germline gives CDR1 MGHRA, CDR2 YSYEKL.

This CDR3 is CASSSGTGGRDEKLFF. The CDR3 region has the DNA TGTGCCAGCAGCTCGGGGACAGGGGGAAGGGATGAAAAACTGTTTTTT. The V and J genes are TRBV5-8 and TRBJ1-4; 11 bases map to TRBD1. Looked up from germline, CDR1 is SGHTS and CDR2 is YDEGEE. The CDR3 loop spans 16 amino acids. V lost 3 bases, J lost 6 bases, and 7 bases stayed unmatched.